This paragraph reports one TCR beta chain. The antigen remains undetermined. Negative isolation was applied to CD8+ and CD4+ T cells, and FACS enrichment was applied to TEMRA cells. Per the germline V gene, CDR1 is DFQATT and CDR2 is SNEGSKA (reference sequence). The CDR3 length is 14 residues. Unmatched junction bases numbered 6, after V lost 2 bases and J lost 4 bases. This sample was included in a study of CD8 T cells in Susac syndrome. Study findings and constraints: In its TCR sequencing and HLA analysis, the study acknowledged that the number of individuals was relatively small.

Random-hexamer reverse transcription was applied to about 0.45 to 1 ug RNA. Multiplex PCR with immunoSEQ amplified the TCR beta CDR3 across 54 Vbeta and 13 Jbeta. TCRdb ran MiXCR on the immunoSEQ multiplex PCR reads and lists one entry per CDR3 protein. The sample consists of about 120,000 distinct CDR3 sequences, around nine tenths of them appearing once. The chain employs TRBV20-1 and TRBJ1-2; TRBD1 matches 8 bases. Input material: CD4+ T cells from PBMCs. The TCR was taken from a human donor in good health. The CDR3 reads CSARPRGLAYGYTF. The CDR3 DNA reads as TGCAGTGCTAGACCCAGGGGGCTCGCCTATGGCTACACCTTC.